This note documents a single TCR beta chain sequence. The antigen it recognizes is unknown. It has no much larger one-base neighbor in the sample; base qualities were not kept. This sample is part of a study of blood T cell repertoires in COVID-19 (dated by TCRdb to the early 2020s). Concerning the study at large: Samples covering the acute and convalescent phases of COVID-19 were provided by collaborators in the United States, Italy and Spain. The prospective study material was composed of cDNA or gDNA derived from T cells, B-cell-depleted T cells, or PBMCs. Deeply sampled blood TCRbeta repertoires from subjects exposed to, actively infected with, or recovered from COVID-19 were included in the dataset. The repertoires were released in a freely available public database intended as a resource for research on the immune response to SARS-CoV-2. The samples were drawn from the first 160 participants of the ongoing ImmuneRACE study and from 1,200 or so subjects provided by 6 global collaborators. Sample metadata almost always included a de-identified subject ID, COVID-19 status, age in years and sex. Where available, HLA class I and class II types were obtained from metadata supplied by the sample provider rather than from assay-based typing. Study-level results and caveats: The amount of clinical and demographic metadata varied by source and participant and was provided uncurated.

Enrolling through a virtual design, the prospective study's participants ranged in age from roughly 18 to 100 years and lived across some 22 United States geographic areas. To assign participants to cohorts, the prospective study relied on clinical history that participants themselves reported in a screening survey and a study questionnaire. For ImmuneRACE Cohort 3, a participant was defined as recovered based on two consecutive negative NP/OP PCR tests, clearance by a healthcare professional, or resolution of symptoms. Mobile phlebotomists in the prospective study collected whole blood, serum and a nasopharyngeal or oropharyngeal swab from every participant. Additional blood draws and questionnaires over an approximately two-month period could optionally be provided by prospective study participants. Prospective study blood samples were shipped either frozen or at room temperature before DNA extraction.

TCRbeta CDR3 regions were amplified from genomic DNA using the immunoSEQ Assay, a bias-controlled multiplex PCR. The study's own analysis went as follows. Nucleated cell counts per sample were estimated from amplification of reference gene primers within the assay. To quantify the absolute abundance of each unique TCRbeta CDR3 rearrangement, sequence reads were collapsed and filtered. For each sample, productive Simpson clonality was calculated as the square root of Simpson's diversity index across productive rearrangements. TCRdb carries this immuneACCESS record with in-frame sequences only. Its versions omit some clonotypes, under half of them owing to an unresolved V gene in the studies checked, with the rest unexplained. D and trimming come from the DNA, and the V and J calls and clone size come from that table. A total of around 330,000 clones appear in this sample, 89% of them only once. Approximately 5% of the sample goes to the ten largest clones.

V loses 7 bases of germline sequence and J loses 2 bases, and the interval between the two ends is 15 bases. The germline V gene provides CDR1 MDHEN and CDR2 SYDVKM. Inclusive of the bounding cysteine and phenylalanine, the CDR3 is 14 residues long. Only the CDR3 DNA stays, 42 bases, in frame from base 1. The material sequenced was PBMCs or T cells enriched from blood (not recorded which). The sequence links TRBV28 to TRBJ2-7; the D segment could be TRBD2, given 6 matching bases. This sequence originates from a man aged 55 to 70 who had recovered from COVID-19. The nucleotide sequence is TGTGCCAGCAAGGGTGGAGGGATTCCCTACGAGCAGTACTTC. Translated, this is CASKGGGIPYEQYF.